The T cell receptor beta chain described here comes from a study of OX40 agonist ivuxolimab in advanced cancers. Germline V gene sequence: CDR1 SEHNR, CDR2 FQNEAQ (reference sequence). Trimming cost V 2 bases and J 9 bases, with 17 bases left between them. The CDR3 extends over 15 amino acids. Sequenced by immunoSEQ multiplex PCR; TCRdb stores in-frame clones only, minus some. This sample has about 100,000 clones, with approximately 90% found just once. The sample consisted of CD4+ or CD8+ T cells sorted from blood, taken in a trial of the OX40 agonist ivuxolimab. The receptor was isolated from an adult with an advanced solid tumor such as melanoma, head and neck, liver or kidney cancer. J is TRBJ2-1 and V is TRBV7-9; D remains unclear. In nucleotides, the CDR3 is TGTGCCAGCAGCTTAACAAGCGCCGGATTAGGTGAGCAGTTCTTC. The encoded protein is CASSLTSAGLGEQFF.